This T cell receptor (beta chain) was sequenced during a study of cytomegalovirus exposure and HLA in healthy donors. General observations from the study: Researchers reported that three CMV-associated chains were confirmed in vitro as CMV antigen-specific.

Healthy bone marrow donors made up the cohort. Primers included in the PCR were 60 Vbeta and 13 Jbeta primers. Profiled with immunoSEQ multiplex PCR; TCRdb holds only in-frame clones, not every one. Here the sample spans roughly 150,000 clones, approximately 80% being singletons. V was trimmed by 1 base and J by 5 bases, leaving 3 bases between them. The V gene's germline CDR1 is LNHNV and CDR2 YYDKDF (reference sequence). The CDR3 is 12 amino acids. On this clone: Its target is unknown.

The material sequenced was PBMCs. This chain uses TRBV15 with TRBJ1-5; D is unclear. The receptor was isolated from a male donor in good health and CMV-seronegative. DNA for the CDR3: TGTGCCACCAGCAGAGGAGATCAGCCCCAGCATTTT. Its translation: CATSRGDQPQHF.